Here is one T cell receptor beta chain with its context. This specimen comes from a study of blood T cell repertoires in COVID-19. Study details: From the United States, Italy and Spain came samples of acute and convalescent COVID-19.

Only in-frame clones appear in the TCRdb table, and some are missing; sequencing was by immunoSEQ multiplex PCR. Here the sample spans roughly 420,000 clones, roughly 88% being singletons. This CDR3 is built from 13 residues. Trimming took 1 base from V and 7 from J, leaving 8 bases between them. Germline CDR1 reads SGHVS; CDR2 reads FQNEAQ. The rearrangement links TRBV7-8 to TRBJ2-1; D remains ambiguous. The sequence derives from a woman aged 30 to 39 with acute COVID-19. The sample consisted of PBMCs or T cells enriched from blood (not recorded which). CDR3 in amino acids: CASSLVMRNEQFF. CDR3 nucleotides: TGTGCCAGCAGCTTAGTAATGAGGAATGAGCAGTTCTTC. The full variable domain, rest sourced from reference TRBV7-8 and TRBJ2-1, is GAGVSQSPRYKVAKRGQDVALRCDPISGHVSLFWYQQALGQGPEFLTYFQNEAQLDKSGLPSDRFFAERPEGSVSTLKIQRTQQEDSAVYLCASSLVMRNEQFFGPGTRLTVL.